Following are 18 T cell receptor beta chains from one sample sequenced in a study of T cells in narcolepsy. Assay: immunoSEQ multiplex PCR; the TCRdb copy retains only in-frame clones and omits some. This sample has 25,000 to 35,000 clones, with less than 90% found just once. The specimen sequenced was CD45RA- memory CD4+ T cells from PBMCs. These receptors originate from a human donor with narcolepsy.

The genes are TRBV7-3 and TRBJ1-3; 8 bases agree with TRBD1. J gave up 4 bases and V 3 bases, and 11 bases lay outside the gene matches. The CDR3 consists of 17 residues. Germline V gene sequence: CDR1 SGHTA, CDR2 FQGTGA. The CDR3 bases are TGTGCCAGCAGCTTGCTCGGTTCCGGGACAGGAGGAAACACCATATATTTT. Its protein product is CASSLLGSGTGGNTIYF. Full variable domain (remainder filled in from reference TRBV7-3 and TRBJ1-3): GAGVSQTPSNKVTEKGKYVELRCDPISGHTALYWYRQSLGQGPEFLIYFQGTGAADDSGLPNDRFFAVRPEGSVSTLKIQRTERGDSAVYLCASSLLGSGTGGNTIYFGEGSWLTVV.

V usage is TRBV28 and J usage is TRBJ1-5; TRBD1 might be the D (5 bases). The CDR3 totals 15 residues. Trimming pared 7 bases from V and 4 bases from J, leaving 17 bases between. Germline lookup yields CDR1 MDHEN and CDR2 SYDVKM. DNA for the CDR3: TGTGCCAGCAATCAGGGATGGGGTACAAATCAGCCCCAGCATTTT. It codes for CASNQGWGTNQPQHF.

The chain links TRBV29-1 to TRBJ2-5; 8 bases map to TRBD2. The germline V gene has CDR1 SQVTM and CDR2 ANQGSEA. Trimming cost V 5 bases and J 4 bases; bases outside gene matches: 6. The CDR3 has 13 amino acids. CDR3 coding DNA: TGCAGCGTTCAACTACTAGCGGCAGAGACCCAGTACTTC. Protein product: CSVQLLAAETQYF.

This clone appeared a single time. The rearrangement uses TRBV2 and TRBJ1-1, with D possibly matching TRBD1 (5 bases). The germline V and J ends were trimmed by 8 bases and 5 bases, with 15 bases remaining between them. CDR1 and CDR2 (germline): SNHLY, FYNNEI. CDR3 length: 13 residues. The chain's CDR3 is CASEQGTRTEAFF. CDR3 bases: TGTGCCAGCGAGCAGGGAACTAGGACTGAAGCTTTCTTT.

V is TRBV6-5 and J is TRBJ2-5, with 7 bases that match TRBD1. The J segment lost 11 bases and the V segment lost 6 bases, leaving 6 bases of the junction unmatched. The CDR3 runs to 11 residues. CDR1 is MNHEY, CDR2 SVGAGI, per germline. This CDR3 reads CASSLDREQYF. The CDR3 nucleotides read TGTGCCAGCAGCTTAGACAGGGAGCAGTACTTC.

Only a few counts were recorded for this clone. J is TRBJ1-6 and V is TRBV7-9; the D is unclear. The CDR3 loop spans 13 amino acids. Germline V gene data show CDR1 as SEHNR and CDR2 as FQNEAQ (reference sequence). The ends were cut back, 0 bases at V and 8 bases at J, with 5 bases in the middle. The DNA for the CDR3 is TGTGCCAGCAGCTTAGCCGGGGATTCACCCCTCCACTTT. Translation gives CASSLAGDSPLHF.

This chain links TRBV18 with TRBJ2-2; D may be TRBD2 (7 bases). The CDR3 covers 15 residues. The V and J ends lost 3 bases and 3 bases respectively, with 11 bases between them. Germline CDR1 KGHSH, CDR2 LQKENI. The CDR3, as DNA: TGTGCCAGCTCACCCTCGGGGGGCGACACCGGGGAGCTGTTTTTT. This translates into CASSPSGGDTGELFF.

The CDR3 coding sequence is TGTGCCAGCAGCTTGCAGTGGCGCGAGCAGTACTTC. Translated, it gives CASSLQWREQYF. The chain carries TRBV5-6 and TRBJ2-7; the D is unclear. From germline, CDR1 is SGHDT and CDR2 YYEEEE. The CDR3 consists of 12 residues. The ends were cut back, 1 base at V and 6 bases at J, with 8 bases in the middle.

The chain employs TRBV2 and TRBJ1-3, with unresolved D. V dropped 0 bases and J dropped 2 bases, with 8 bases sitting between them. The germline CDR1 and CDR2 sequences are SNHLY and FYNNEI. This CDR3 is 15 amino acids long. Written as DNA, the CDR3 is TGTGCCAGCAGTGAAGCGGAGGGTCCTGGAAACACCATATATTTT. This sequence encodes CASSEAEGPGNTIYF.

V and J are TRBV11-2 and TRBJ1-2, with a possible D match to TRBD1 (5 bases). V was clipped by 5 bases and J by 0 bases, with 10 bases between them. Germline CDR1 SGHAT, CDR2 FQNNGV. The CDR3 contains 14 residues. CDR3 DNA sequence: TGTGCCAGCAGCCCGCAGGGATCTAACTATGGCTACACCTTC. Amino acid sequence: CASSPQGSNYGYTF.

CDR3 sequence reads: CASSFSWTQYF. In DNA, the CDR3 is TGTGCCAGCAGCTTTTCCTGGACCCAGTACTTC. The chain employs TRBV11-2 and TRBJ2-5; D not resolved. This CDR3 is built from 11 residues. Germline-derived CDR1 and CDR2 are SGHAT and FQNNGV. Trimming removed 3 bases at V and 7 bases at J, with 6 bases between.

The J gene is TRBJ2-7, the V gene TRBV7-6, with D uncertain. Germline lookup yields CDR1 SGHVS and CDR2 FNYEAQ. The CDR3 extends over 13 amino acids. V gave up 5 bases and J gave up 4 bases, with 12 bases separating them. In DNA, the CDR3 is TGTGCCAGCAGCCGTCAATTAGGTTACGAGCAGTACTTC. This codes for CASSRQLGYEQYF.

This sequence joins TRBV18 and TRBJ2-3, with unresolved D. V was shortened by 2 bases and J by 0 bases, with 6 bases between the two germline ends. The CDR3 is 14 amino acids. Per germline, CDR1 KGHSH and CDR2 LQKENI. This CDR3 is CASSPGASTDTQYF. CDR3 coding DNA: TGTGCCAGCTCACCAGGAGCTAGCACAGATACGCAGTATTTT.

This clone has a single count. The CDR3 DNA is TGTGCCAGCAGCTCCGGGACTAGCGGTTCTGAGCAGTTCTTC. Its protein is CASSSGTSGSEQFF. This chain uses TRBV7-6 with TRBJ2-1; 11 positions match TRBD2. The CDR3 has 14 residues. Losses at the gene ends were 4 bases for V and 9 bases for J; bases not matched to a gene: 5. From germline, CDR1 is SGHVS and CDR2 FNYEAQ.

The chain carries TRBV2 and TRBJ2-7; 13 nucleotides match TRBD2. The CDR3 has 17 amino acids. CDR1 and CDR2 from the germline V gene are SNHLY and FYNNEI. V gave up 4 bases and J gave up 1 base; unmatched junction bases: 7. The CDR3 reads CASSASLLAGGSYEQYF. CDR3 nucleotide sequence: TGTGCCAGCAGTGCGTCATTACTAGCGGGGGGGTCCTACGAGCAGTACTTC.

V is TRBV5-1 and J is TRBJ2-3; D is possibly TRBD1 (6 bases). Trimming stripped 1 base from V and 1 base from J, with 22 bases between. The CDR3 loop spans 19 amino acids. Germline V lookup: CDR1 SGHRS, CDR2 YFSETQ. The CDR3 nucleotides read TGCGCCAGCAGCTTGCCCCCTGCCCTTAGAGGGGGTGGCACAGATACGCAGTATTTT. This encodes CASSLPPALRGGGTDTQYF.

The V and J genes are TRBV7-3 and TRBJ1-2, with unresolved D. Germline V lookup: CDR1 SGHTA, CDR2 FQGTGA. CDR3 size: 13 residues. The ends were cut back, 1 base at V and 3 bases at J, with 6 bases in the middle. CDR3 loop: CASSLNGDYGYTF. CDR3 in DNA: TGTGCCAGCAGCTTAAACGGGGACTATGGCTACACCTTC.

In this sample, this clone turned up once. The chain uses TRBV11-2 and TRBJ2-1; D not certain. Trimming cost V 2 bases and J 7 bases, with 21 bases left between them. This CDR3 spans 17 amino acids. Germline V gives CDR1 SGHAT, CDR2 FQNNGV. The DNA of the CDR3 is TGTGCCAGCAGCTTAAGGCCCCCGGGCGCCGGTTTTAATGAGCAGTTCTTC. It is translated as CASSLRPPGAGFNEQFF.